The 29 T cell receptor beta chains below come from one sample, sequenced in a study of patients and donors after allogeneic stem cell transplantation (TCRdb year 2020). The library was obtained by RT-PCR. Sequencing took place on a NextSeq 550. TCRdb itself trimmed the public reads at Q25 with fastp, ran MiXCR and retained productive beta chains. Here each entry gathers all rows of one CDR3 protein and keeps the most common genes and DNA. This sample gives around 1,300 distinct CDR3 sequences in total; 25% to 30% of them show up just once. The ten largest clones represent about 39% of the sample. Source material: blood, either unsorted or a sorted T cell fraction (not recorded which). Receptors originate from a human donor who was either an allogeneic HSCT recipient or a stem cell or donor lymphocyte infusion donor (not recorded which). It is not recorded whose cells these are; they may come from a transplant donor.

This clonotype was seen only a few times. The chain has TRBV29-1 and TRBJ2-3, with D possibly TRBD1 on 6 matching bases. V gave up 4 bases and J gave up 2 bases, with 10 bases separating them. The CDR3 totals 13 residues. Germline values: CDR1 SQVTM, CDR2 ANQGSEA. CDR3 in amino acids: CSVGAGATDTQYF. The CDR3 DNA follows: TGCAGCGTTGGGGCAGGGGCCACAGATACGCAGTATTTT.

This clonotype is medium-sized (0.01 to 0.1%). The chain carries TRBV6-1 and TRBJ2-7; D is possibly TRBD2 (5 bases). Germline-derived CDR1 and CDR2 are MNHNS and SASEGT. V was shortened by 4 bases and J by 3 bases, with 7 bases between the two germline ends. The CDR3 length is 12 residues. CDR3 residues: CASSARGYEQYF. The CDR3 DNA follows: TGTGCCAGCAGTGCCCGGGGCTACGAGCAGTACTTC.

The CDR3 spells CASSFDRGADTQYF. The CDR3, as DNA: TGTGCCAGCAGCTTCGACAGAGGAGCAGATACGCAGTATTTT. The chain has TRBV7-2 and TRBJ2-3; D perhaps matches TRBD1 (5 bases). CDR1 SGHTA and CDR2 FQGNSA come from the germline V gene. With 3 bases removed from V and 4 bases from J, the gap between germline ends came to 11 bases. The CDR3 is made up of 14 amino acids. Full variable domain (rest looked up from reference TRBV7-2 and TRBJ2-3): GAGVSQSPSNKVTEKGKDVELRCDPISGHTALYWYRQSLGQGLEFLIYFQGNSAPDKSGLPSDRFSAERTGGSVSTLTIQRTQQEDSAVYLCASSFDRGADTQYFGPGTRLTVL.

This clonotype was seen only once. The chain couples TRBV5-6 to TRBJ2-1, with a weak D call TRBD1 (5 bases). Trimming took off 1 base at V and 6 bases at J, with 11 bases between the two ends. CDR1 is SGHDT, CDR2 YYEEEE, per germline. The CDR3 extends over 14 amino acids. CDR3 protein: CASSLWTPRNEQFF. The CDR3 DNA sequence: TGTGCCAGCAGCTTGTGGACACCTCGCAATGAGCAGTTCTTC.

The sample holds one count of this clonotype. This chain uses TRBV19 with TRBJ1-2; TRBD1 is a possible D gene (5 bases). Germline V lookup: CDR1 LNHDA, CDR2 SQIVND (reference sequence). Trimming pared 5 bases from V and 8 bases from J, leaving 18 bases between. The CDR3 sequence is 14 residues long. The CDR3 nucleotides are TGTGCCAGTAGTTCCGGGGACCGAGTGGAAGGCTACACCTTC. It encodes CASSSGDRVEGYTF. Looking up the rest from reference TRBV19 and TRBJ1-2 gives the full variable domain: DGGITQSPKYLFRKEGQNVTLSCEQNLNHDAMYWYRQDPGQGLRLIYYSQIVNDFQKGDIAEGYSVSREKKESFPLTVTSAQKNPTAFYLCASSSGDRVEGYTFGSGTRLTVV.

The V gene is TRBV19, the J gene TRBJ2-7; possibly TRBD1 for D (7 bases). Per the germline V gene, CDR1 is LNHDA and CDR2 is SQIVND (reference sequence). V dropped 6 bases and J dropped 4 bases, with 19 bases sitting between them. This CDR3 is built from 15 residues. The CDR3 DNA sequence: TGTGCCAGTAGCCGCCAGGGGGGCGTTGATTACGAGCAGTACTTC. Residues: CASSRQGGVDYEQYF.

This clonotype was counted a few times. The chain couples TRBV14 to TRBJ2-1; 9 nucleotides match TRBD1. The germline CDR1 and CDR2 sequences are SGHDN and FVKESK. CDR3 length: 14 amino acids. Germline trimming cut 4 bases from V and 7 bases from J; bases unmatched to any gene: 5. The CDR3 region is CASSPLGQGNEQFF. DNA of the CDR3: TGTGCCAGCAGCCCGCTCGGACAGGGGAATGAGCAGTTCTTC.

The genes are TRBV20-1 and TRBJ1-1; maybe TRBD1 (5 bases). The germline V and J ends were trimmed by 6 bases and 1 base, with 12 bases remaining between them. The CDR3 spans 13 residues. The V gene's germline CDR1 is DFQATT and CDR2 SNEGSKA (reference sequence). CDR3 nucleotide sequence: TGCAGTGCCAGGGAGTCCGGGAACACTGAAGCTTTCTTT. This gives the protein CSARESGNTEAFF.

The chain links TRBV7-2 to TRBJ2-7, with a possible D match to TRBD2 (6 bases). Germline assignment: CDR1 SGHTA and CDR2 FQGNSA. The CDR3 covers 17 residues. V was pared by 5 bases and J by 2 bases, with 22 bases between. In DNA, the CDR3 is TGTGCCAGCAGCCGCTCAACCGGCGGGACGTTTCCCTACGAGCAGTACTTC. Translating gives CASSRSTGGTFPYEQYF.

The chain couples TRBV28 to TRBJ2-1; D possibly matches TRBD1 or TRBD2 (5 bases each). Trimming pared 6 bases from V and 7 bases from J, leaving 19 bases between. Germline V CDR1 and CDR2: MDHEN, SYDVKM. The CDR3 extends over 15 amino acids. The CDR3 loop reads CASSLRFQGRNEQFF. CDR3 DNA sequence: TGTGCCAGCAGCCTCCGGTTCCAGGGACGAAATGAGCAGTTCTTC. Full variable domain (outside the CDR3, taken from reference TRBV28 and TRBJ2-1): DVKVTQSSRYLVKRTGEKVFLECVQDMDHENMFWYRQDPGLGLRLIYFSYDVKMKEKGDIPEGYSVSREKKERFSLILESASTNQTSMYLCASSLRFQGRNEQFFGPGTRLTVL.

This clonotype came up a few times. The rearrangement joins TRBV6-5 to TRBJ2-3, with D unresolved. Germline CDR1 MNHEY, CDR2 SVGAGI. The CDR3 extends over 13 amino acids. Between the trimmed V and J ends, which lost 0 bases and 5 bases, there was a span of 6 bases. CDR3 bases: TGTGCCAGCAGTTACTCGTTGAGAGATACGCAGTATTTT. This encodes CASSYSLRDTQYF.

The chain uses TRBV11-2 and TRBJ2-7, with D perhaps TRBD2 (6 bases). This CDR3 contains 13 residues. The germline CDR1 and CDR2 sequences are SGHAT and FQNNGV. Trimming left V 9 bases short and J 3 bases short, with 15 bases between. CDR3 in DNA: TGTGCCAGTCGTGGTAGCGGTGACTACGAGCAGTACTTC. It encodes CASRGSGDYEQYF.

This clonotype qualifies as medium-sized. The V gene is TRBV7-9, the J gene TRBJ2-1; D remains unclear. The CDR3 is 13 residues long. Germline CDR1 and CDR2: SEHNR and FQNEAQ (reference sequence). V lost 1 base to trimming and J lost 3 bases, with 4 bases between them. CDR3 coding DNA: TGTGCCAGCAGCTTAGGCAGCTACAATGAGCAGTTCTTC. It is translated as CASSLGSYNEQFF.

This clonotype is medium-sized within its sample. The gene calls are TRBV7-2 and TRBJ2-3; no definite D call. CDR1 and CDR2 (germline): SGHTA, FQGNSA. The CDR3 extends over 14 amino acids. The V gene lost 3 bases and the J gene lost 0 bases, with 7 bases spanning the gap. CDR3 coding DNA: TGTGCCAGCAGCTTCACCCAGAGCACAGATACGCAGTATTTT. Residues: CASSFTQSTDTQYF.

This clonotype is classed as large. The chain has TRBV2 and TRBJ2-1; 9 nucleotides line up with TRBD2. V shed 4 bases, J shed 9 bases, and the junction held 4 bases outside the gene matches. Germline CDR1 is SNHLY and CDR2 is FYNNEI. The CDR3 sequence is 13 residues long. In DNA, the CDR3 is TGTGCCAGCAGTGTGGGACTAGCTTTTGAGCAGTTCTTC. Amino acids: CASSVGLAFEQFF.

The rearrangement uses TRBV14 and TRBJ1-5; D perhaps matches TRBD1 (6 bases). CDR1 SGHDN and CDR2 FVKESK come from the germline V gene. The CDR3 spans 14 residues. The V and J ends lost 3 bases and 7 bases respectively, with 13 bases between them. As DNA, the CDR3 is TGTGCCAGCAGCCACGGAGGGGGTTTCCAGCCCCAGCATTTT. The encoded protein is CASSHGGGFQPQHF.

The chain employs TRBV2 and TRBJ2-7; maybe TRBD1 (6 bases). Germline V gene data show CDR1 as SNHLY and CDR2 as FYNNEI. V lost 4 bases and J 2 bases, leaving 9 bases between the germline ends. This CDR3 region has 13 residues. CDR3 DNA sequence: TGTGCCAGCAGTGTAGGGACAACCTACGAGCAGTACTTC. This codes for CASSVGTTYEQYF.

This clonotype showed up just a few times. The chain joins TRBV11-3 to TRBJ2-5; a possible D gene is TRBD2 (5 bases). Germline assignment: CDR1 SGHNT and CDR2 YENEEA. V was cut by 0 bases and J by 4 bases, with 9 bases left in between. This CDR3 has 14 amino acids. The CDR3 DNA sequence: TGTGCCAGCAGCTTAGATGACGGAGGAGAGACCCAGTACTTC. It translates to CASSLDDGGETQYF.

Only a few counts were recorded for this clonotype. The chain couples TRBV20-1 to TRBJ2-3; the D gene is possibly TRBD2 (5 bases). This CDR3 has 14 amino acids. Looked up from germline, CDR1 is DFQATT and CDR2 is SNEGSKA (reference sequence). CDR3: CSLGRRRDTDTQYF. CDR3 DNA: TGCAGCCTGGGGAGAAGACGGGACACAGATACGCAGTATTTT.

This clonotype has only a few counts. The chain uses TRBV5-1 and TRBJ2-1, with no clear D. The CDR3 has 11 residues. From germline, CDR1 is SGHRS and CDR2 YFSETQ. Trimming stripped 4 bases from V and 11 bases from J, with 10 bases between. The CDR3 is CASSLGHKQFF. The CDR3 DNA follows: TGCGCCAGCAGCCTCGGGCACAAGCAGTTCTTC.

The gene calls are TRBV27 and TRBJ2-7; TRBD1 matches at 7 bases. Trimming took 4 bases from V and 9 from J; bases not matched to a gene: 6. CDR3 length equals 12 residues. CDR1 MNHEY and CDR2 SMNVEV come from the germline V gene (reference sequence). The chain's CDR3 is CASSYPQGVQYF. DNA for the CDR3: TGTGCCAGCAGTTACCCCCAGGGGGTGCAGTACTTC.

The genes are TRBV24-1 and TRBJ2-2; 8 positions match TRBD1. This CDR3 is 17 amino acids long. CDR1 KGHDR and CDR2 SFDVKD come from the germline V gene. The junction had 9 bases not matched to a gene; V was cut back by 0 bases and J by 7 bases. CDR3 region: CATSDLAGGELDGELFF. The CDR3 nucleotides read TGTGCCACCAGTGATTTGGCAGGGGGCGAACTTGACGGGGAGCTGTTTTTT.

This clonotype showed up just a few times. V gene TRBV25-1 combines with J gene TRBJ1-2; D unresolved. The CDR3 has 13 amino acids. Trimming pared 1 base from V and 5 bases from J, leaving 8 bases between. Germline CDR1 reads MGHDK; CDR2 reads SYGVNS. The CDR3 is CASSESQQYGYTF. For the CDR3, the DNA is TGTGCCAGCAGTGAATCCCAGCAGTATGGCTACACCTTC.

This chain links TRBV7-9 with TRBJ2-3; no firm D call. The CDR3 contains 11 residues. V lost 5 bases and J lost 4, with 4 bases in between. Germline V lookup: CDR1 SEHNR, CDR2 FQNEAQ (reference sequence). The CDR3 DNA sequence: TGTGCCAGCAGCCTCGCAGATACGCAGTATTTT. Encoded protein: CASSLADTQYF.

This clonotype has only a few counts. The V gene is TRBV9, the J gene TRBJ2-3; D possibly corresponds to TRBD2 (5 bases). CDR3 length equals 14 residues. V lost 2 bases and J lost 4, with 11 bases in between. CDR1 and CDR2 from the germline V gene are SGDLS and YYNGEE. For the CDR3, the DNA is TGTGCCAGCAGCGTCGTAGCGAGCGCAGATACGCAGTATTTT. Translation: CASSVVASADTQYF. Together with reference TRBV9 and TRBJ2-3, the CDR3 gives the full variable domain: DSGVTQTPKHLITATGQRVTLRCSPRSGDLSVYWYQQSLDQGLQFLIQYYNGEERAKGNILERFSAQQFPDLHSELNLSSLELGDSALYFCASSVVASADTQYFGPGTRLTVL.

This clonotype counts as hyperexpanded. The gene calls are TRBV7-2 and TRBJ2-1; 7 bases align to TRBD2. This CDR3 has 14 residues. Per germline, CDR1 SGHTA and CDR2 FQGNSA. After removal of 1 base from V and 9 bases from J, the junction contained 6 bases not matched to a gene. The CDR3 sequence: CASSLVPGEGEQFF. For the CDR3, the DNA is TGTGCCAGCAGCTTAGTCCCGGGGGAGGGTGAGCAGTTCTTC.

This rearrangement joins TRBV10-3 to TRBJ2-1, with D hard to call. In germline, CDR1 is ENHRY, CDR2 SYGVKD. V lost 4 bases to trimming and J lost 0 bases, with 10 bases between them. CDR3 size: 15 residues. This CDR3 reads CAISAGVSSYNEQFF. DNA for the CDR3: TGTGCCATCAGTGCTGGGGTAAGCTCCTACAATGAGCAGTTCTTC.

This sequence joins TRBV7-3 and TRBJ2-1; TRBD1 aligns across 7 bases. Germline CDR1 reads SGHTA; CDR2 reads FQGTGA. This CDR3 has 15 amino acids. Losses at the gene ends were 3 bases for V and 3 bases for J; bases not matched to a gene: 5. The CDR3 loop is CASSFSRGNYNEQFF. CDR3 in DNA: TGTGCCAGCAGCTTCAGCAGGGGGAACTACAATGAGCAGTTCTTC.

DNA of the CDR3: TGCAGTGCTCCCGATAGGGTTGCCGAGCAGTACTTC. It codes for CSAPDRVAEQYF. The chain carries TRBV20-1 and TRBJ2-7; the D is unclear. The CDR3 extends over 12 amino acids. CDR1 is DFQATT and CDR2 is SNEGSKA in the germline V gene (reference sequence). The ends were cut back, 5 bases at V and 6 bases at J, with 14 bases in the middle.